The 31 T cell receptor beta chains below come from one sample, sequenced in a study of cytomegalovirus exposure and HLA in healthy donors. The PCR was carried out with 60 Vbeta primers and 13 Jbeta primers. Generated by immunoSEQ multiplex PCR, the TCRdb table keeps only in-frame clones and is missing some. In total, the table holds 200,000 or so clones. The sequenced sample consisted of PBMCs. All receptors come from a boy aged 5-17 years in good health and CMV-seronegative.

J is TRBJ2-1 and V is TRBV5-1; possibly TRBD1 for D (5 bases). This CDR3 comprises 15 residues. Germline CDR1 SGHRS, CDR2 YFSETQ. The V gene lost 0 bases and the J gene lost 8 bases, with 15 bases spanning the gap. The CDR3 protein is CASSLGQGVQDEQFF. In nucleotides, the CDR3 is TGCGCCAGCAGCTTGGGCCAGGGTGTTCAGGATGAGCAGTTCTTC.

The chain combines TRBV5-4 with TRBJ2-7, with 9 bases lining up with TRBD2. The junction had 8 bases not matched to a gene; V was cut back by 2 bases and J by 5 bases. The CDR3 spans 15 residues. From germline, CDR1 is SGHNT and CDR2 YYREEE (reference sequence). The CDR3 sequence: CASSFLAGLAHEQYF. Written as DNA, the CDR3 is TGTGCCAGCAGCTTTTTAGCGGGACTAGCCCACGAGCAGTACTTC.

V and J are TRBV5-4 and TRBJ1-2; TRBD1 might be the D (5 bases). Germline CDR1 and CDR2: SGHNT and YYREEE (reference sequence). CDR3 size: 14 residues. V lost 3 bases and J 3 bases, leaving 12 bases between the germline ends. The CDR3 sequence: CASSWGVLDYGYTF. The CDR3 region has the DNA TGTGCCAGCAGCTGGGGGGTATTGGACTATGGCTACACCTTC.

The CDR3 protein is CAFRGGPRVIYGYTF. CDR3 nucleotide sequence: TGTGCCTTCCGGGGGGGACCGAGGGTCATATATGGCTACACCTTC. This chain joins TRBV27 and TRBJ1-2; weak D call: TRBD1 (5 bases). V was trimmed by 11 bases and J by 5 bases, leaving 24 bases between them. This CDR3 has 15 amino acids. Germline loops: CDR1 MNHEY, CDR2 SMNVEV (reference sequence).

V and J are TRBV7-3 and TRBJ2-3; D perhaps matches TRBD1 (6 bases). Trimming pared 5 bases from V and 5 bases from J, leaving 17 bases between. The CDR3 consists of 15 residues. In germline, CDR1 is SGHTA, CDR2 FQGTGA. CDR3 in amino acids: CASSITGPDEDTQYF. DNA of the CDR3: TGTGCCAGCAGCATCACAGGGCCCGATGAAGATACGCAGTATTTT. Looking up the rest from reference TRBV7-3 and TRBJ2-3 gives the full variable domain: GAGVSQTPSNKVTEKGKYVELRCDPISGHTALYWYRQSLGQGPEFLIYFQGTGAADDSGLPNDRFFAVRPEGSVSTLKIQRTERGDSAVYLCASSITGPDEDTQYFGPGTRLTVL.

This chain connects TRBV7-8 to TRBJ1-6; D gene ambiguous. CDR1 SGHVS and CDR2 FQNEAQ come from the germline V gene. This CDR3 is built from 14 residues. V was cut by 5 bases and J by 10 bases, with 15 bases left in between. For the CDR3, the DNA is TGTGCCAGCAGCAGCGATGGGTCTCGGTCACCCCTCCACTTT. This translates into CASSSDGSRSPLHF.

The chain employs TRBV11-2 and TRBJ2-5; 11 positions match TRBD2. The CDR3 consists of 15 residues. V trimming: 5 bases; J trimming: 5 bases; junction bases outside the gene matches: 7. The germline V gene encodes CDR1 SGHAT and CDR2 FQNNGV. CDR3 in amino acids: CASSRSGGGEETQYF. As DNA, the CDR3 is TGTGCCAGCAGCCGTAGCGGGGGGGGAGAGGAGACCCAGTACTTC.

The chain couples TRBV4-3 to TRBJ2-5; 8 bases agree with TRBD1. This CDR3 comprises 15 residues. Germline-derived CDR1 and CDR2 are LGHNA and YSLEER. V was clipped by 4 bases and J by 3 bases; unmatched bases: 7. DNA of the CDR3: TGCGCCAGCAGCCTAGTTGGGACAGGAGAAGAGACCCAGTACTTC. Translating gives CASSLVGTGEETQYF.

On this clone itself: This CDR3 fails to terminate in the conserved phenylalanine or tryptophan, so it likely reflects a read error. The rearrangement links TRBV29-1 to TRBJ1-2, with D perhaps TRBD1 (5 bases). The CDR3 consists of 12 residues. The germline gives CDR1 SQVTM, CDR2 ANQGSEA. Trimming cost V 8 bases and J 5 bases, with 15 bases left between them. The CDR3 coding sequence is TGCAGCTCGGGGGGGTCAGGGTATGGCTACACCCTC. This sequence encodes CSSGGSGYGYTL.

V usage is TRBV7-2 and J usage is TRBJ2-2, with a weak D call TRBD1 (5 bases). Germline-derived CDR1 and CDR2 are SGHTA and FQGNSA. Trimming left V 5 bases short and J 7 bases short, with 14 bases between. CDR3 length: 14 amino acids. CDR3 loop: CASSPPGRDGELFF. CDR3 sequence (DNA): TGTGCCAGCAGCCCCCCAGGCAGGGACGGGGAGCTGTTTTTT. Full variable domain (rest looked up from reference TRBV7-2 and TRBJ2-2): GAGVSQSPSNKVTEKGKDVELRCDPISGHTALYWYRQSLGQGLEFLIYFQGNSAPDKSGLPSDRFSAERTGGSVSTLTIQRTQQEDSAVYLCASSPPGRDGELFFGEGSRLTVL.

CDR3 in amino acids: CATSRDVGQETQYF. The CDR3 DNA reads as TGTGCCACCAGCAGAGATGTGGGACAGGAGACCCAGTACTTC. The chain joins TRBV15 to TRBJ2-5, with TRBD1 identical over 7 bases. V dropped 0 bases and J dropped 5; count of bases not matched to a gene: 3. Germline loops: CDR1 LNHNV, CDR2 YYDKDF (reference sequence). The CDR3 contains 14 residues.

This chain links TRBV13 with TRBJ2-5; D gene ambiguous. The CDR3 spans 15 residues. Germline V gives CDR1 PRHDT, CDR2 FYEKMQ (reference sequence). Trimming cost V 4 bases and J 1 base, with 13 bases left between them. The CDR3 loop reads CASSSIVTSQETQYF. In nucleotides, the CDR3 is TGTGCCAGCAGCTCCATAGTAACCTCCCAAGAGACCCAGTACTTC. The whole variable domain, filled in from reference TRBV13 and TRBJ2-5, reads AAGVIQSPRHLIKEKRETATLKCYPIPRHDTVYWYQQGPGQDPQFLISFYEKMQSDKGSIPDRFSAQQFSDYHSELNMSSLELGDSALYFCASSSIVTSQETQYFGPGTRLLVL.

The rearrangement uses TRBV6-5 and TRBJ2-2; D ambiguous. V was clipped by 6 bases and J by 7 bases, with 9 bases between them. The CDR3 contains 12 residues. Germline-derived CDR1 and CDR2 are MNHEY and SVGAGI. In DNA form, the CDR3 reads TGTGCCAGCAGCTACCGAGGCGGGGAGCTGTTTTTT. This encodes CASSYRGGELFF.

The chain couples TRBV28 to TRBJ2-7; TRBD2 matches 9 bases. The CDR3 runs 16 residues. J lost 5 bases, V lost 6 bases, and 14 bases had no gene match. Germline lookup yields CDR1 MDHEN and CDR2 SYDVKM. The chain's CDR3 is CASSLGTSGGRNEQYF. DNA for the CDR3: TGTGCCAGCAGCCTGGGGACCAGCGGGGGGAGGAACGAGCAGTACTTC.

The chain is built from TRBV14 and TRBJ2-5; D unclear. Trimming shortened V by 0 bases and J by 5 bases, and 10 bases separated the two germline ends. CDR3 length equals 14 residues. The germline V gene encodes CDR1 SGHDN and CDR2 FVKESK. Written as DNA, the CDR3 is TGTGCCAGCAGCCAAGACAGTCTGGTCGAGACCCAGTACTTC. Amino acids: CASSQDSLVETQYF.

V and J are TRBV19 and TRBJ1-6, with 10 nucleotides matching TRBD1. The CDR3 runs to 18 residues. Germline V lookup: CDR1 LNHDA, CDR2 SQIVND (reference sequence). Germline trimming cut 0 bases from V and 6 bases from J; bases unmatched to any gene: 8. The CDR3, as DNA: TGTGCCAGTAGTATAGATCCCCGGACAGGGGGTATTAATTCACCCCTCCACTTT. Its translation: CASSIDPRTGGINSPLHF.

The chain joins TRBV5-1 to TRBJ1-6; D uncertain. V lost 4 bases and J 1 base, leaving 9 bases between the germline ends. CDR1 and CDR2 from the germline V gene are SGHRS and YFSETQ. The CDR3 loop spans 15 amino acids. CDR3 nucleotide sequence: TGCGCCAGCAGCCTGGGAGAGTCCTATAATTCACCCCTCCACTTT. Residues: CASSLGESYNSPLHF. The whole variable domain, remainder taken from reference TRBV5-1 and TRBJ1-6, is KAGVTQTPRYLIKTRGQQVTLSCSPISGHRSVSWYQQTPGQGLQFLFEYFSETQRNKGNFPGRFSGRQFSNSRSEMNVSTLELGDSALYLCASSLGESYNSPLHFGNGTRLTVT.

A note on this clone: The sample has other DNA sequences that encode this CDR3 too. The chain joins TRBV30 to TRBJ2-5; D remains unclear. Trimming stripped 0 bases from V and 5 bases from J, with 4 bases between. Germline V CDR1 and CDR2: GTSNPN, SVGIG (reference sequence). The CDR3 has 11 residues. CDR3 nucleotide sequence: TGTGCCTGGAGTGTGAGGGAGACCCAGTACTTC. Amino acid sequence: CAWSVRETQYF.

The chain carries TRBV13 and TRBJ1-2; 7 nucleotides agree with TRBD1. This CDR3 comprises 19 residues. The V segment lost 1 base and the J segment 2 bases; nucleotides outside the gene matches: 16. Germline loops: CDR1 PRHDT, CDR2 FYEKMQ (reference sequence). The chain's CDR3 is CASSLEGQEAPNLNYGYTF. CDR3 nucleotide sequence: TGTGCCAGCAGCTTAGAAGGACAGGAAGCCCCGAATTTAAACTATGGCTACACCTTC.

V usage is TRBV30 and J usage is TRBJ1-4, with 7 bases matching TRBD1. After removal of 3 bases from V and 4 bases from J, the junction contained 8 bases not matched to a gene. CDR1 GTSNPN and CDR2 SVGIG come from the germline V gene (reference sequence). The length of the CDR3 is 15 residues. CDR3 protein: CAWSRRDRNNEKLFF. For the CDR3, the DNA is TGTGCCTGGAGCCGACGGGACAGAAATAATGAAAAACTGTTTTTT. The full variable domain, in which reference TRBV30 and TRBJ1-4 provide the parts outside the CDR3, is SQTIHQWPATLVQPVGSPLSLECTVEGTSNPNLYWYRQAAGRGLQLLFYSVGIGQISSEVPQNLSASRPQDRQFILSSKKLLLSDSGFYLCAWSRRDRNNEKLFFGSGTQLSVL.

V usage is TRBV28 and J usage is TRBJ1-3; TRBD1 aligns across 7 bases. Germline CDR1 and CDR2: MDHEN and SYDVKM. The CDR3 covers 15 residues. J was trimmed by 2 bases and V by 8 bases; bases with no gene match: 9. The chain's CDR3 is CASGDRVLTGNTIYF. DNA of the CDR3: TGTGCCAGCGGCGACAGGGTTCTAACTGGAAACACCATATATTTT.

The rearrangement uses TRBV27 and TRBJ1-2; TRBD1 agrees at 7 bases. Germline V CDR1 and CDR2: MNHEY, SMNVEV (reference sequence). The ends lost 5 bases at V and 6 bases at J; junction bases unmatched: 3. The CDR3 consists of 12 residues. The CDR3 DNA sequence: TGTGCCAGCAGTGTAACAGGGGATGGCTACACCTTC. Amino acids: CASSVTGDGYTF.

V gene TRBV18 combines with J gene TRBJ2-7; 11 bases align to TRBD1. Trimming removed 6 bases from V and 4 bases from J; junction bases left unmatched: 5. CDR3 length: 14 amino acids. Germline V gene sequence: CDR1 KGHSH, CDR2 LQKENI. For the CDR3, the DNA is TGTGCCAGCTCTCCCGGGACAGGGGGTTACGAGCAGTACTTC. Protein: CASSPGTGGYEQYF.

Written as DNA, the CDR3 is TGTGCCAGCAGCCAACGACAGGGATTCGTCACCGGGGAGCTGTTTTTT. It codes for CASSQRQGFVTGELFF. The chain has TRBV11-1 and TRBJ2-2; 7 bases are a match to TRBD1. From germline, CDR1 is SGHAT and CDR2 FQDESV (reference sequence). The length of the CDR3 is 16 residues. V lost 5 bases to trimming and J lost 4 bases; unmatched junction nucleotides: 10.

This chain links TRBV11-2 with TRBJ1-1; D not resolved. Trimming removed 3 bases from V and 1 base from J, with 6 bases in between. CDR1 and CDR2 (germline): SGHAT, FQNNGV. The CDR3 extends over 13 amino acids. The DNA for the CDR3 is TGTGCCAGCAGCTTTTTAGAGAACACTGAAGCTTTCTTT. It yields the protein CASSFLENTEAFF.

The chain employs TRBV6-1 and TRBJ1-1; no clear D gene. Germline loops: CDR1 MNHNS, CDR2 SASEGT. With 10 bases removed from V and 1 base from J, the gap between germline ends came to 16 bases. The CDR3 is 14 residues long. The CDR3, as DNA: TGTGCCACCCGCTTCGGAGGACCGAACACTGAAGCTTTCTTT. Its protein product is CATRFGGPNTEAFF.

This chain connects TRBV30 to TRBJ1-2; D gene unclear. V lost 6 bases and J 2 bases, leaving 4 bases between the germline ends. The CDR3 is 10 amino acids. CDR1 is GTSNPN, CDR2 SVGIG, per germline (reference sequence). The CDR3 sequence: CACSNYGYTF. In DNA, the CDR3 is TGTGCCTGCTCCAACTATGGCTACACCTTC. The variable domain in full, completed from reference TRBV30 and TRBJ1-2, reads SQTIHQWPATLVQPVGSPLSLECTVEGTSNPNLYWYRQAAGRGLQLLFYSVGIGQISSEVPQNLSASRPQDRQFILSSKKLLLSDSGFYLCACSNYGYTFGSGTRLTVV.

The chain combines TRBV6-5 with TRBJ2-1; no reliable D call. Germline CDR1 is MNHEY and CDR2 is SVGAGI. The CDR3 has 16 residues. Between the trimmed V and J ends, which lost 0 bases and 0 bases, there was a span of 9 bases. The CDR3: CASSYSGRVSYNEQFF. In DNA form, the CDR3 reads TGTGCCAGCAGTTACTCGGGCAGAGTCTCCTACAATGAGCAGTTCTTC.

The chain has TRBV2 and TRBJ2-7; 9 nucleotides match TRBD1. V trimming: 10 bases; J trimming: 6 bases; junction bases outside the gene matches: 19. Looked up from germline, CDR1 is SNHLY and CDR2 is FYNNEI. The CDR3 has 16 amino acids. CDR3 in amino acids: CATLLMPGQGISEQYF. The CDR3 nucleotides read TGTGCCACCCTTTTGATGCCGGGACAGGGTATTAGCGAGCAGTACTTC. Full variable domain (rest looked up from reference TRBV2 and TRBJ2-7): EPEVTQTPSHQVTQMGQEVILRCVPISNHLYFYWYRQILGQKVEFLVSFYNNEISEKSEIFDDQFSVERPDGSNFTLKIRSTKLEDSAMYFCATLLMPGQGISEQYFGPGTRLTVT.

The V and J genes are TRBV28 and TRBJ1-2; tentative D call: TRBD1 (5 bases). The germline CDR1 and CDR2 sequences are MDHEN and SYDVKM. The ends were cut back, 6 bases at V and 4 bases at J, with 9 bases in the middle. This CDR3 contains 12 residues. The DNA for the CDR3 is TGTGCCAGCAGCGCAGGGTCCTATGGCTACACCTTC. Its protein is CASSAGSYGYTF.

The chain combines TRBV6-5 with TRBJ1-1; 9 bases agree with TRBD1. Germline CDR1 and CDR2: MNHEY and SVGAGI. CDR3 length: 14 amino acids. The junction had 2 bases not matched to a gene; V was cut back by 2 bases and J by 4 bases. In nucleotides, the CDR3 is TGTGCCAGCAGTTACGAGGACAGGGGCACTGAAGCTTTCTTT. Its translation: CASSYEDRGTEAFF.